This TCR beta chain is drawn from a study of response to subunit inactivated influenza vaccine. Study-wide points: It was the authors' suggestion that each seasonal influenza vaccination recruits few new T cells.

Each CDR3 protein is one row after TCRdb ran MiXCR on the RT-PCR reads. Among 550,000 to 800,000 distinct CDR3 sequences listed, around 14% were seen once. This CDR3 is 15 amino acids long. Worth noting for this clonotype: The antigen is undetermined.

The source is a man aged 45 to 65 who received an inactivated influenza vaccine. The sample in question was PBMCs from blood, obtained less than 15 days before vaccination. This rearrangement joins TRBV21-1 to TRBJ2-4; the D segment call TRBD2 is taken from the table without a DNA check. TRBV21-1 is an annotated pseudogene. This CDR3 reads CASSKARTSGSRGAF. The CDR3 DNA sequence: TGTGCCAGCAGCAAAGCGAGGACTAGCGGGAGTCGTGGGGCGTTC.